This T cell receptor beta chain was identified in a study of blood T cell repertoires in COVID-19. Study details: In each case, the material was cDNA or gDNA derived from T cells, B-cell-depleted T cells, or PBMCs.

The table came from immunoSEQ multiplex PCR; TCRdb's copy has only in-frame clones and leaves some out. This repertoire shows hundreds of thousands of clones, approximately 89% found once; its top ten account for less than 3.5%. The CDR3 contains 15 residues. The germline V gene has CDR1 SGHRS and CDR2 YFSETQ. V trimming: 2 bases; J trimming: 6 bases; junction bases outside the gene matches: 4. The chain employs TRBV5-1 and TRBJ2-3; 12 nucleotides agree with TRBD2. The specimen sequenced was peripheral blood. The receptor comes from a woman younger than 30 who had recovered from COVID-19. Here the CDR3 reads CASSLRTSGDDTQYF. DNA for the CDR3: TGCGCCAGCAGCTTACGGACTAGCGGGGATGATACGCAGTATTTT.